This entry is about one T cell receptor beta chain. Data came from immunoSEQ multiplex PCR; TCRdb stores just in-frame clones and leaves some out. The table includes about 60,000 clones, 70% to 90% detected once. The trim removed 6 bases at V and 8 bases at J, leaving 17 bases unmatched. Germline lookup yields CDR1 SGHTA and CDR2 FQGNSA. There are 18 residues in the CDR3. This sample is drawn from a study of technical replicates of blood from a few donors. Sequenced input: PBMCs. V is TRBV7-2 and J is TRBJ1-6; 9 nucleotides agree with TRBD1. The receptor comes from a human donor in good health. Some clones in this sample may be carry-over from other donors' samples. Here the CDR3 DNA reads TGTGCCAGCAGACCGCCCCCGGGACAGGGTCCCATTGATTCACCCCTCCACTTT. Encoded protein: CASRPPPGQGPIDSPLHF.